This TCR beta chain was retrieved from a study of CD8+CD57+ T cells in acquired aplastic anemia. Study-wide background: On average, sorted CD4+ and CD8+ cells gave around 3.3 ug of DNA.

CDR3 length: 13 amino acids. V was pared by 4 bases and J by 7 bases, with 11 bases between. Germline V gene lookup returns CDR1 MNHNS and CDR2 SASEGT. The table lists this clonotype with a few counts. The template for TCR beta VDJ and CDR3 sequence profiling was genomic DNA. TCRdb analysed the reads with MiXCR anew, one entry per CDR3 protein. The sample records about 110,000 distinct CDR3 sequences, around 53% being singletons. The rearrangement joins TRBV6-1 to TRBJ2-1, with D unresolved. The sequencing sample was made of sorted CD4+, CD8+, or CD8+CD57+ T cells (not recorded which) from PBMCs. The TCR sequence derives from a human donor in good health, serving as a control. For the CDR3, the DNA is TGTGCCAGCAGTGTCTCCGAGCAGAATGAGCAGTTCTTC. The encoded protein is CASSVSEQNEQFF.